Sequencing of this T cell receptor beta chain was carried out in a study of beta chain features in type 1 diabetes. Study outcomes and limitations: Type 1 diabetes patients had TCRB CDR3s that were shorter (moderately but significantly so) in all four CD4+ subsets. Whether TCRB rearrangement is influenced by HLA type was left unresolved in this analysis.

cDNA synthesis used the whole RNA isolate, giving expressed TCRB sequences. TCRdb's copy holds only in-frame clones and misses some; the assay was immunoSEQ multiplex PCR. The table records roughly 700,000 clones, about an eighth of them present only once. By way of CD45RO/CCR7/CD25/CD127/CD95/CD27, the CD4+ regulatory, stem cell-like memory, central memory and naive cells were sorted. Each sorted fraction was over 95% pure. Deletions cut 1 base from V and 5 bases from J, with 13 bases between. This CDR3 comprises 14 residues. Germline V gives CDR1 SGDLS, CDR2 YYNGEE. As regards this clone: Its antigen is currently unknown.

The TCR comes from a man aged 18 to 29 with type 1 diabetes. The sequenced sample was naive CD4+ T cells from blood. The chain couples TRBV9 to TRBJ2-7; D is ambiguous. The chain's CDR3 is CASSVQLKPHEQYF. CDR3 DNA: TGTGCCAGCAGCGTACAGCTGAAGCCGCACGAGCAGTACTTC.